These T cell receptor beta chains were read from a single sample in a study of molecular identifiers for immune sequencing clone quantification. TCRdb re-called the PCR reads with MiXCR, one entry per CDR3 protein. Of 460,000 or so distinct CDR3 sequences in the sample, about a fifth were seen once. Sequenced input: naive CD8+ T cells from blood, with Jurkat cell RNA spiked in. The receptors originated from a human donor in good health. Some libraries in this study had Jurkat cell RNA spiked in. The CDR3 runs from the conserved cysteine through the conserved F or W. A D gene is named only where the DNA matches it firmly. A clone size is listed for some rows: how often the clone was seen (once, few, many), or a class if it is expanded.

>TRBJ2-7|TRBV5-4|NA|17|NA
TGTGCCAGCAGCTCGCCCTTCGACAGCCCGTACTCCTACGAGCAGTACTTC
CASSSPFDSPYSYEQYF
>TRBJ2-2|TRBV27|NA|13|NA
TGTGCCATCGGTCTATCGGAGGACGGGGAGCTGTTTTTT
CAIGLSEDGELFF
>TRBJ2-7|TRBV5-4|NA|11|many
TGTGCCAGCAGCGTCCGGGACGAGCAGTACTTC
CASSVRDEQYF
>TRBJ2-7|TRBV4-3|NA|15|few
TGCGCCAGCAGCCCCACAAGAGGACTATTCGACGAGCAGTACTTC
CASSPTRGLFDEQYF
>TRBJ1-1|TRBV24-1|TRBD1|12|few
TGTGCCACCAGTGCCCAGACAGGGGAAGCTTTCTTT
CATSAQTGEAFF
>TRBJ1-5|TRBV20-1|NA|15|many
TGCAGTGCTGGGGGCGGGTCTGCTCGGAATCAGCCCCAGCATTTT
CSAGGGSARNQPQHF
>TRBJ2-7|TRBV6-1|NA|12|NA
TGTGCCAGCAGTGAAAAGATGTACGAGCAGTACTTC
CASSEKMYEQYF
>TRBJ1-5|TRBV27|NA|14|many
TGTGCCAGCAGCATCCGGGCAGGGCTCCAGCCCCAGCATTTT
CASSIRAGLQPQHF
>TRBJ2-7|TRBV18|NA|14|few
TGTGCCAGCTCACCCGTGGCCAGGGTGGACGAGCAGTACTTC
CASSPVARVDEQYF
>TRBJ2-7|TRBV27|TRBD1|18|NA
TGTGCCAGCAGTTTAATTGGCTTCGGGACAGGGGGCGATGACGAGCAGTACTTC
CASSLIGFGTGGDDEQYF
>TRBJ2-7|TRBV6-2/TRBV6-3|NA|11|few
TGTGCCAGCAGTCGAACCGGGGAGCAGTACTTC
CASSRTGEQYF
>TRBJ1-3|TRBV7-2|NA|13|many
TGTGCCAGCACCTCGCAGGAGGAAAACACCATATATTTT
CASTSQEENTIYF
>TRBJ1-3|TRBV5-1|NA|19|NA
TGCGCCAGCTCCTTGGGGGCGCCAATCCTAACGATCTCTGGAAACACCATATATTTT
CASSLGAPILTISGNTIYF
>TRBJ2-4|TRBV11-3|NA|13|NA
TGTGCCAGCAGCTTACGGGCAGAAAACATTCAGTACTTC
CASSLRAENIQYF
>TRBJ2-3|TRBV5-4|TRBD2|19|many
TGTGCCAGCAGCCCGGGACTAGCGGGGGGGACAGCCTCGACAGATACGCAGTATTTT
CASSPGLAGGTASTDTQYF
>TRBJ2-3|TRBV2|NA|16|many
TGTGCCAGCAGTGAATCGGTGGCGGCGGGTTCAGATACGCAGTATTTT
CASSESVAAGSDTQYF
>TRBJ2-5|TRBV7-8|TRBD1|15|many
TGTGCCAGCAGCCCGGGGGACAGGGTCCAAGAGACCCAGTACTTC
CASSPGDRVQETQYF
>TRBJ2-2|TRBV3-1|NA|15|NA
TGTGCCAGCAGCCTAGCCGAGCCGGGTGCCGGGGAGCTGTTTTTT
CASSLAEPGAGELFF
>TRBJ2-1|TRBV28|TRBD2|15|NA
TGTGCCAGCAGTCGACTAGCGGGGCCGGGGGATGAGCAGTTCTTC
CASSRLAGPGDEQFF
>TRBJ2-3|TRBV7-2|NA|15|many
TGTGCCAGCAGCTTAGAAGGATATTTCACAGATACGCAGTATTTT
CASSLEGYFTDTQYF